Sequencing of this TCR beta chain was carried out in a study of early T cells in non-severe SARS-CoV-2 infection. Study information: Unpaired chains resulted from sequencing bulk RNA of unsorted whole blood. Findings and limits, study-wide: Anti-spike CD8 responses were favored in VDJdb matching, and private and CD4 specificities were missed.

This clonotype was counted many times. Antigen: not known. This CDR3 comprises 13 residues. The V gene lost 7 bases and the J gene lost 5 bases, with 14 bases spanning the gap. Germline V lookup: CDR1 MDHEN, CDR2 SYDVKM. Each single cDNA molecule received a unique molecular identifier. TCRdb ran MiXCR on the 5' RACE reads and lists one entry per CDR3 protein. Among roughly 28,000 distinct CDR3 sequences listed, 4% to 5.5% were seen once. The TCR originated in an adult who was a healthcare worker with PCR-confirmed SARS-CoV-2 infection or an uninfected control (not recorded which). The chain employs TRBV28 and TRBJ2-5, with a possible D match to TRBD2 (5 bases). Sequenced sample: whole blood. DNA for the CDR3: TGTGCCAGCACCCCCGGAGGAGGTGAGACCCAGTACTTC. This gives the protein CASTPGGGETQYF.